The 13 T cell receptor beta chains below come from one sample, sequenced in a study of post-analysis software for immune sequencing data (dated by TCRdb to 2015 to 2017). The library was obtained by PCR. TCRdb names Illumina HiSeq 2500 as the instrument used. Unique molecular identifiers were incorporated into TCR beta cDNA libraries to reduce PCR and sequencing biases. TCRdb cleaned the public reads at Q25 with fastp, built clones with MiXCR and kept in-frame beta chains. Identical CDR3 proteins give one entry, which carries the most common genes and DNA. In all, the sample holds 150,000 to 200,000 distinct CDR3 sequences, and about 29% of those were seen once. The ten largest clones capture approximately 1.6% of the sample. General conclusions and limits of the study: Patients showed significantly higher frequencies than controls for five TRBV segments, among them TRBV5-6, TRBV5-1 and TRBV20-1.

No antigen is known for these receptors. Material for sequencing was blood. The receptors shown here come from a girl aged 5-17 years with multiple sclerosis.

This clonotype was detected many times. This rearrangement joins TRBV9 to TRBJ1-2; no reliable D call. Trimming took off 0 bases at V and 8 bases at J, with 14 bases between the two ends. CDR3 length: 14 residues. Germline V lookup: CDR1 SGDLS, CDR2 YYNGEE. The CDR3 is CASSVGGRRYGYTF. Here the CDR3 DNA reads TGTGCCAGCAGCGTAGGGGGAAGGAGGTACGGCTACACCTTC.

With regard to this clonotype: This may arise from a read error, as a much more abundant clone is one base away. This chain joins TRBV5-1 and TRBJ1-4, with unresolved D. CDR3 length equals 16 residues. The germline gives CDR1 SGHRS, CDR2 YFSETQ. The CDR3 sequence: CASSLPVSGMNEKRFF. CDR3 nucleotides: TGCGCCAGCAGCCTTCCTGTCTCGGGGATGAATGAAAAACGGTTTTTT.

A remark on this clonotype: At one of its ends the junction is not consistent with the germline gene, which may arise from a read error. The chain employs TRBV11-2 and TRBJ2-7; possibly TRBD1 for D (6 bases). The CDR3 extends over 14 amino acids. Germline lookup yields CDR1 SGHAT and CDR2 FQNNGV. CDR3 sequence reads: CARSFYRANYEQYF. Written as DNA, the CDR3 is TGTGCCCGCAGCTTCTACAGGGCTAACTACGAGCAGTACTTC. Looking up the rest from reference TRBV11-2 and TRBJ2-7 gives the full variable domain: EAGVAQSPRYKIIEKRQSVAFWCNPISGHATLYWYQQILGQGPKLLIQFQNNGVVDDSQLPKDRFSAERLKGVDSTLKIQPAKLEDSAVYLCARSFYRANYEQYFGPGTRLTVT.

This clonotype turned up a few times. The chain links TRBV12-3 or TRBV12-4 to TRBJ2-2, with unresolved D. This CDR3 contains 19 residues. V was shortened by 3 bases and J by 0 bases, with 20 bases between the two germline ends. CDR3 sequence reads: CASSFSFSGPSANTGELFF. The CDR3 nucleotides read TGTGCCAGCAGTTTTTCCTTCTCCGGGCCCAGTGCGAACACCGGGGAGCTGTTTTTT.

This clonotype was seen a few times. The CDR3 DNA sequence: TGTGCCAGCAGCCAAGTAAGAGGGCTGAGCAATCAGCCCCAGCATTTT. Its protein is CASSQVRGLSNQPQHF. This chain connects TRBV14 to TRBJ1-5; D is undetermined. V lost 1 base and J lost 1, with 11 bases in between. CDR1 SGHDN and CDR2 FVKESK come from the germline V gene. CDR3 length equals 16 residues.

There are many counts of this clonotype. The DNA of the CDR3 is TGCGCCAGCAGCTTGCGCGGCGACTTTCGGTCAAACGAGCAGTACTTC. This encodes CASSLRGDFRSNEQYF. The chain joins TRBV5-1 to TRBJ2-7; D gene uncertain. V shed 1 base and J shed 5 bases, with 19 bases lying between them. The CDR3 contains 16 residues. Germline loops: CDR1 SGHRS, CDR2 YFSETQ.

This chain links TRBV6-2 or TRBV6-3 with TRBJ2-1; weak D call: TRBD2 (5 bases). The J call may be mistaken, given a closer DNA end match to TRBJ2-7. The CDR3 is 13 amino acids. Germline CDR1 and CDR2: MNHEY and SVGEGT. CDR3 DNA: TGTGCCAGCGGGGAGTCGGCACCCAATGAGCAGTACTTC. It is translated as CASGESAPNEQYF.

This clonotype was detected ten times or more. The V gene is TRBV9, the J gene TRBJ2-6, with D perhaps given as TRBD1 or TRBD2 (6 bases each). The CDR3 length is 15 residues. CDR1 is SGDLS, CDR2 YYNGEE, per germline. V shed 7 bases and J shed 2 bases, with 13 bases lying between them. For the CDR3, the DNA is TGTGCCAGCGAGGGGGGTTTAACTGGGGCCAACGTCCTGACTTTC. Protein sequence: CASEGGLTGANVLTF.

A word on this clonotype: One end of the junction fails to match germline, which may point to a read error. The rearrangement uses TRBV5-1 and TRBJ2-1; 12 nucleotides align to TRBD2. Germline V gene lookup returns CDR1 SGHRS and CDR2 YFSETQ. The CDR3 runs to 16 residues. The DNA of the CDR3 is TGCGCCGGCAGCTTGGAGGGGACTAGCGGGTACTTTACACAGTTCTTC. Translating it yields CAGSLEGTSGYFTQFF.

This clonotype has a count of ten or more. The gene calls are TRBV20-1 and TRBJ2-5, with TRBD2 matching over 7 bases. CDR1 and CDR2 (germline): DFQATT, SNEGSKA (reference sequence). The CDR3 totals 12 residues. V lost 6 bases and J lost 11; bases outside the gene matches: 12. CDR3 loop: CSARDYGSVQYF. The CDR3 region has the DNA TGCAGTGCCAGGGACTATGGAAGTGTGCAGTACTTC.

This clonotype turned up a few times. The chain combines TRBV29-1 with TRBJ2-5; D is tentatively TRBD1 or TRBD2 (5 bases each). TRBJ2-7 explains the end of the DNA better; the J call may be wrong. This CDR3 comprises 13 residues. Germline V gene lookup returns CDR1 SQVTM and CDR2 ANQGSEA. DNA for the CDR3: TGCAGCGCCGGGGACGGTCCTTTTCGCGAGCAGTACTTC. As protein: CSAGDGPFREQYF.

This clonotype was counted many times. The J gene is TRBJ2-7, the V gene TRBV12-3 or TRBV12-4; D is perhaps TRBD2 (5 bases). This CDR3 contains 13 residues. Between the trimmed V and J ends, which lost 2 bases and 3 bases, there was a span of 8 bases. This CDR3 is CASSLKAVYEQYF. The CDR3 coding sequence is TGTGCCAGCAGTTTAAAAGCGGTCTACGAGCAGTACTTC.

This clonotype was counted many times. The rearrangement links TRBV28 to TRBJ2-7, with D unclear. There are 12 residues in the CDR3. V gave up 4 bases and J gave up 5 bases, with 9 bases separating them. Germline V gene data show CDR1 as MDHEN and CDR2 as SYDVKM. This chain's CDR3 is CASSSALNEQYF. The CDR3, as DNA: TGTGCCAGCAGTTCGGCCCTTAACGAGCAGTACTTC.